This TCR beta chain was profiled in a study of PD-L1 blockade in urothelial cancer. The time point is: peripheral blood 6 weeks after treatment start. Sequenced by immunoSEQ multiplex PCR; TCRdb stores in-frame clones only, minus some. The data contain around 110,000 clones, roughly 89% of them seen just once; the ten biggest clones take up over 1.5%. With 3 bases clipped from V and 2 bases from J, the junction kept 2 bases outside the gene matches. CDR1 is MNHNS, CDR2 SASEGT, per germline. The CDR3 has 15 residues. The gene calls are TRBV6-1 and TRBJ1-5; 9 bases align to TRBD1. The TCR comes from a man aged 55 to 70 with urothelial cancer. The sample here was PBMCs, taken around atezolizumab (anti-PD-L1) treatment. CDR3 in amino acids: CASSEGQGGNQPQHF. CDR3 DNA: TGTGCCAGCAGTGAGGGACAGGGCGGCAATCAGCCCCAGCATTTT.